The rows below give T cell receptor beta chains drawn from one sample of a study of graft-versus-host responses after intestinal transplantation. These receptors' antigens are unknown. Profiled with immunoSEQ multiplex PCR; TCRdb holds only in-frame clones, not every one. The sample holds 85,000 to 100,000 clones, around 93% seen once. Sequencing used unstimulated CD8+ T cells sorted from spleen or lymph node cells, obtained before intestinal transplant. The receptors stem from a human donor who received an intestinal transplant. CDR3s include the opening cysteine and the closing phenylalanine or tryptophan. The order of the fields is V gene, D gene, J gene, clone size, CDR3 DNA, CDR3 protein. D genes are given only for firm matches. Clone size, where shown, is once, few, many, or a class for clones that have expanded.

V gene: TRBV15
D gene: TRBD1
J gene: TRBJ2-5
clone size: -
CDR3 DNA: TGTGCCACCAGCAGAACAGGGGGCTTGGAGACCCAGTACTTC
CDR3 protein: CATSRTGGLETQYF

V gene: TRBV11-2
D gene: TRBD2
J gene: TRBJ2-7
clone size: -
CDR3 DNA: TGTGCCAGCAGCCCGGGGACTAGCGGGGGCTACGAGCAGTACTTC
CDR3 protein: CASSPGTSGGYEQYF

V gene: TRBV4-1
D gene: TRBD1
J gene: TRBJ1-5
clone size: -
CDR3 DNA: TGCGCCAGCAGCCAAGATGAGGGGGCGAGCAATCAGCCCCAGCATTTT
CDR3 protein: CASSQDEGASNQPQHF

V gene: TRBV19
D gene: -
J gene: TRBJ2-5
clone size: -
CDR3 DNA: TGTGCCAGTAGTATGTGGAGCGGAACCCAAGAGACCCAGTACTTC
CDR3 protein: CASSMWSGTQETQYF

V gene: TRBV15
D gene: -
J gene: TRBJ2-7
clone size: -
CDR3 DNA: TGTGCCACCAGGAGCGAGTCCTACGAGCAGTACTTC
CDR3 protein: CATRSESYEQYF

V gene: TRBV7-2
D gene: -
J gene: TRBJ2-7
clone size: once
CDR3 DNA: TGTGCCAGCAGCTTAGCGCATCGGGGGGCCCACGAGCAGTACTTC
CDR3 protein: CASSLAHRGAHEQYF

V gene: TRBV30
D gene: -
J gene: TRBJ2-2
clone size: -
CDR3 DNA: TGTGCCTGGAGTCAAGGACAGAACGGGGAGCTGTTTTTT
CDR3 protein: CAWSQGQNGELFF

V gene: TRBV19
D gene: TRBD2
J gene: TRBJ2-7
clone size: -
CDR3 DNA: TGTGCCAGTAGTATAAGAACCCTAGCGGACTCCTACGAGCAGTACTTC
CDR3 protein: CASSIRTLADSYEQYF

V gene: TRBV23-1
D gene: -
J gene: TRBJ1-2
clone size: -
CDR3 DNA: TGCGCCAGCAGTCGAGGGGGTACGGGATACTGGAATAGGAGCTACACCTTC
CDR3 protein: CASSRGGTGYWNRSYTF

V gene: TRBV7-9
D gene: -
J gene: TRBJ2-5
clone size: -
CDR3 DNA: TGTGCCAGCAGCTTAGCGCTTCAGGCAGCTGGAGGCTCGAGGCCCCAGTACTTC
CDR3 protein: CASSLALQAAGGSRPQYF

V gene: TRBV19
D gene: TRBD2
J gene: TRBJ2-2
clone size: -
CDR3 DNA: TGTGCCAGTAGTTCTACTAGCGGGGGGGTACGCGACACCGGGGAGCTGTTTTTT
CDR3 protein: CASSSTSGGVRDTGELFF

V gene: TRBV19
D gene: -
J gene: TRBJ1-2
clone size: -
CDR3 DNA: TGTGCCAGTAGTTCAGCAGCGACCTCTAACTATGGCTACACCTTC
CDR3 protein: CASSSAATSNYGYTF

V gene: TRBV20-1
D gene: -
J gene: TRBJ2-7
clone size: -
CDR3 DNA: TGCAGTTCCTTTTTCGGGGTGGAGCAGTACTTC
CDR3 protein: CSSFFGVEQYF

V gene: TRBV30
D gene: -
J gene: TRBJ2-2
clone size: -
CDR3 DNA: TGTGCCGCCCGTTCGACAGGTCTCCCCGGGGAGCTGTTTTTT
CDR3 protein: CAARSTGLPGELFF

V gene: TRBV4-1
D gene: TRBD1
J gene: TRBJ1-1
clone size: -
CDR3 DNA: TGCGCCAGCAGCCACGGGACAGGGAACACTGAAGCTTTCTTT
CDR3 protein: CASSHGTGNTEAFF

V gene: TRBV7-9
D gene: TRBD1
J gene: TRBJ2-7
clone size: -
CDR3 DNA: TGTGCCAGCAGCGGGACAGAACGATACGAGCAGTACTTC
CDR3 protein: CASSGTERYEQYF

V gene: TRBV6-6
D gene: TRBD1
J gene: TRBJ2-7
clone size: once
CDR3 DNA: TGTGCCAGCAGTGAGCCCGGGACAGGCTACGAGCAGTACTTC
CDR3 protein: CASSEPGTGYEQYF

V gene: TRBV6-5
D gene: -
J gene: TRBJ1-1
clone size: -
CDR3 DNA: TGTGCCAGCAGTGGCCTCCACACTGAAGCTTTCTTT
CDR3 protein: CASSGLHTEAFF

V gene: TRBV7-2
D gene: -
J gene: TRBJ2-1
clone size: -
CDR3 DNA: TGTGCCAGCAGCCTACGACAAAGCTCCTACAATGAGCAGTTCTTC
CDR3 protein: CASSLRQSSYNEQFF

V gene: TRBV29-1
D gene: -
J gene: TRBJ1-5
clone size: -
CDR3 DNA: TGCAGCGTGCCGGTGTCTTCGTATAGCAATCAGCCCCAGCATTTT
CDR3 protein: CSVPVSSYSNQPQHF

V gene: TRBV9
D gene: TRBD2
J gene: TRBJ2-3
clone size: -
CDR3 DNA: TGTGCCAGCAGCGCCCCCTTGACTAGCGGGGGCCCGTCTCCGACGCAGTATTTT
CDR3 protein: CASSAPLTSGGPSPTQYF

V gene: TRBV9
D gene: -
J gene: TRBJ2-3
clone size: once
CDR3 DNA: TGTGCCAGCAGCTTTGGGGGGAGCACAGATACGCAGTATTTT
CDR3 protein: CASSFGGSTDTQYF

V gene: TRBV27
D gene: TRBD1
J gene: TRBJ1-5
clone size: -
CDR3 DNA: TGTGCCAGCAGTTCACTCCGGACAGGAGAAAATCAGCCCCAGCATTTT
CDR3 protein: CASSSLRTGENQPQHF

V gene: TRBV27
D gene: TRBD2
J gene: TRBJ2-2
clone size: -
CDR3 DNA: TGTGCCAGCAGTTTAGCGGGGGGGGATGTCGGGGAGCTGTTTTTT
CDR3 protein: CASSLAGGDVGELFF

V gene: TRBV10-3
D gene: -
J gene: TRBJ2-1
clone size: -
CDR3 DNA: TGTGCCATCAATGAGGAAGAGGGGGACAATGAGCAGTTCTTC
CDR3 protein: CAINEEEGDNEQFF